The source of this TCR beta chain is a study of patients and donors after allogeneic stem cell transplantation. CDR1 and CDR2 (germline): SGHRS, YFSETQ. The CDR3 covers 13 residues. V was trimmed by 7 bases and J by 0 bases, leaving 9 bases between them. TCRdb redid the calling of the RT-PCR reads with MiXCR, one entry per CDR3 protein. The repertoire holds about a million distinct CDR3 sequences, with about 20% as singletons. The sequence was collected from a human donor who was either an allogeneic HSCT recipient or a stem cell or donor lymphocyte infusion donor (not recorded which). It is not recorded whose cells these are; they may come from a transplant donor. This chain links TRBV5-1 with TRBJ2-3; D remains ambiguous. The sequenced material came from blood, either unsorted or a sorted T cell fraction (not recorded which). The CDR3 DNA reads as TGCGCCAGCCGCGACTTTAGCACAGATACGCAGTATTTT. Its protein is CASRDFSTDTQYF.